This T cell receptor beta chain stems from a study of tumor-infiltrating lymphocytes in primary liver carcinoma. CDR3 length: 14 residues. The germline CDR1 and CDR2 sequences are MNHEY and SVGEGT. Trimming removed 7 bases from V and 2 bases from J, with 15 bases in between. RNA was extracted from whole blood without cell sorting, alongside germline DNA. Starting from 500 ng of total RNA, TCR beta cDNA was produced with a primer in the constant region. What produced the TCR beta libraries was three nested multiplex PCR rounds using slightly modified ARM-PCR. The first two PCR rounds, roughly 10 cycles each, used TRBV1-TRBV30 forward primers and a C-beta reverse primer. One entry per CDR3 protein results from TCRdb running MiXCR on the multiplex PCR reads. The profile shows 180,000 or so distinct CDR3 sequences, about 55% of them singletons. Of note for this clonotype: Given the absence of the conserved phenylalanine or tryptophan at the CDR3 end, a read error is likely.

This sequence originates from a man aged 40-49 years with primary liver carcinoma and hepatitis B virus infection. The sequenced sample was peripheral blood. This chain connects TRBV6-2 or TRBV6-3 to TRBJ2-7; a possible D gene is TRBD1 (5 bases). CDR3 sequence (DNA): TGTGCCAGCAAAGGGGCCGGCGGACCCTACGAGCAGTACCTC. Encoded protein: CASKGAGGPYEQYL.